This T cell receptor beta chain appears in the sequencing data of a study of early T cells in non-severe SARS-CoV-2 infection. A few counts support this clonotype. TCRdb ran MiXCR on the 5' RACE reads and lists one entry per CDR3 protein. The top ten hold 6.1% of the sample, which has roughly 90,000 distinct CDR3 sequences, 14% seen once. Germline V gene sequence: CDR1 SEHNR, CDR2 FQNEAQ (reference sequence). V dropped 0 bases and J dropped 6 bases, with 12 bases sitting between them. This CDR3 is built from 15 residues. This chain links TRBV7-9 with TRBJ1-5; D perhaps matches TRBD1 (6 bases). What was sequenced was whole blood. This receptor was identified in an adult who was a healthcare worker with PCR-confirmed SARS-CoV-2 infection or an uninfected control (not recorded which). The CDR3 spells CASSLAEGTSQPQHF. In DNA, the CDR3 is TGTGCCAGCAGCTTAGCTGAGGGGACAAGTCAGCCCCAGCATTTT.